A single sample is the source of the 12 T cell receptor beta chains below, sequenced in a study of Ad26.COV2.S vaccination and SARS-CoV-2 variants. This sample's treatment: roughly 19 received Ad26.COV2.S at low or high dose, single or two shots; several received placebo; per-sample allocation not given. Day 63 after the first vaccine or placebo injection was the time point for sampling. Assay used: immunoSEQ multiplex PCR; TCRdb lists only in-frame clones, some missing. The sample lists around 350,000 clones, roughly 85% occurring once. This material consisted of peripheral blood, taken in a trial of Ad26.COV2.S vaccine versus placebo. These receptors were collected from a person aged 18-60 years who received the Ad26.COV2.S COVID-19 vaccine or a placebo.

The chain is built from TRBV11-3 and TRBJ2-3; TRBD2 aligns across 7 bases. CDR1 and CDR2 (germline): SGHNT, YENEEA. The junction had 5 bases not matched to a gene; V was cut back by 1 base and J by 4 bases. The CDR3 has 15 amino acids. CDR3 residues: CASSLVGGSSDTQYF. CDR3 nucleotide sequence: TGTGCCAGCAGCTTAGTCGGGGGGTCCTCAGATACGCAGTATTTT.

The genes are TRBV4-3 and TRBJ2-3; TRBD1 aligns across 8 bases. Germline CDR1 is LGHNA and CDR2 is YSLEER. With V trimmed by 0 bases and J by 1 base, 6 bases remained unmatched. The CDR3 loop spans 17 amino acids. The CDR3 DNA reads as TGCGCCAGCAGCCAAGATCTTCCGGGACAGGGCACAGATACGCAGTATTTT. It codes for CASSQDLPGQGTDTQYF.

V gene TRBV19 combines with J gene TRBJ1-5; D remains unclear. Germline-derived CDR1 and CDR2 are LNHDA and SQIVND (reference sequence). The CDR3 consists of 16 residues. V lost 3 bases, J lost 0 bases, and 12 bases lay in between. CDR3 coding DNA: TGTGCCAGTAGTATTCTTCCCATTTATAGCAATCAGCCCCAGCATTTT. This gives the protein CASSILPIYSNQPQHF.

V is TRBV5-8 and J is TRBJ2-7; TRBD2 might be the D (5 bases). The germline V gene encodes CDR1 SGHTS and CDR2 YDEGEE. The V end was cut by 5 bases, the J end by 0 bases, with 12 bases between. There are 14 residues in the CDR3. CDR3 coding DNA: TGTGCCAGCAGGCCTCCGGGGAGCTCCTACGAGCAGTACTTC. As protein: CASRPPGSSYEQYF. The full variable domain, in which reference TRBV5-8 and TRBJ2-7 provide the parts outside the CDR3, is EAGVTQSPTHLIKTRGQQATLRCSPISGHTSVYWYQQALGLGLQFLLWYDEGEERNRGNFPPRFSGRQFPNYSSELNVNALELEDSALYLCASRPPGSSYEQYFGPGTRLTVT.

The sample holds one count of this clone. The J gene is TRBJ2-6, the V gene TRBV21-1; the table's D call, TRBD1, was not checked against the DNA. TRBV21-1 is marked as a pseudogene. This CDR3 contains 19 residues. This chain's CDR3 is CASSNTDREDCSGANVLTF. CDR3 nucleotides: TGTGCCAGCAGCAATACCGACAGGGAGGACTGCTCTGGGGCCAACGTCCTGACTTTC.

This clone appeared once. CDR3 nucleotide sequence: TGCGCCAGCAGCCTGGATCCCTCTACAGGTGCCGGGGAGCTGTTTTTT. Protein sequence: CASSLDPSTGAGELFF. The chain carries TRBV5-1 and TRBJ2-2; the D gene is possibly TRBD1 (5 bases). Trimming took 4 bases from V and 6 from J, leaving 19 bases between them. Germline CDR1 and CDR2: SGHRS and YFSETQ. CDR3 length: 16 residues.

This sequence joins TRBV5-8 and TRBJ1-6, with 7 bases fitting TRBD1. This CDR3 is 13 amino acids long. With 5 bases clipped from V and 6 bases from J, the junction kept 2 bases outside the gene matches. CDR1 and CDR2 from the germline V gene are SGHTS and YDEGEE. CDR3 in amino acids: CASREGANSPLHF. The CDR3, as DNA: TGTGCCAGCAGGGAGGGGGCTAATTCACCCCTCCACTTT.

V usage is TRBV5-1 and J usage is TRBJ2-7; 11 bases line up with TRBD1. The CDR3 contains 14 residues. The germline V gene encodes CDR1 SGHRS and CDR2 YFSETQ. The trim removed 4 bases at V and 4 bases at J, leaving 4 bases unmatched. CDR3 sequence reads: CASSRGQGAYEQYF. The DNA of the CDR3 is TGCGCCAGCAGCCGAGGACAGGGGGCTTACGAGCAGTACTTC.

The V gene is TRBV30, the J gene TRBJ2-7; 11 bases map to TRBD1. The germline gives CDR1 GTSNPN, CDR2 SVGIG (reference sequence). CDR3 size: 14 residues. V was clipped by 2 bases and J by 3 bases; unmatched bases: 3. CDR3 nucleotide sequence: TGTGCCTGGAGTACCGGGACAGGGGGCTACGAGCAGTACTTC. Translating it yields CAWSTGTGGYEQYF.

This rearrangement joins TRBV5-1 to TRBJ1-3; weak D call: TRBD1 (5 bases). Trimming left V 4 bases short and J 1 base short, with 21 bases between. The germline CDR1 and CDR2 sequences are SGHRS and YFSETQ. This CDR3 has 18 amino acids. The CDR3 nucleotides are TGCGCCAGCAGCCCACCCCTTGCGACAGACGAATCTGGAAACACCATATATTTT. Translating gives CASSPPLATDESGNTIYF.

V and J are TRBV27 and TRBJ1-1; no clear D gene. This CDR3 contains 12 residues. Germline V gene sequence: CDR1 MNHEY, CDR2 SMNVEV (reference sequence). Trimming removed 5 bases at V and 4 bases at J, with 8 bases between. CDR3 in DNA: TGTGCCAGCAGTCCCTCAGGCACTGAAGCTTTCTTT. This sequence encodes CASSPSGTEAFF.

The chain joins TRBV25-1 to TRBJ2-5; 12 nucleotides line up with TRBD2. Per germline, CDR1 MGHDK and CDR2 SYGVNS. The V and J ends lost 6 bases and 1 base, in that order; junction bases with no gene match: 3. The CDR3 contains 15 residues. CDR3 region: CASRGTSGSQETQYF. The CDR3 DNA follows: TGTGCCAGCAGAGGGACTAGCGGGTCCCAAGAGACCCAGTACTTC.